The 11 T cell receptor beta chains presented below share a single source sample, sequenced in a study of cytomegalovirus exposure and HLA in healthy donors. PCR involved 60 Vbeta and 13 Jbeta primers. Here immunoSEQ multiplex PCR was the method, and the copy in TCRdb shows in-frame clones only, minus some. Of about 140,000 clones in the sample, roughly 78% were seen once. Sequencing used PBMCs. Every receptor here comes from a young man in good health and CMV-seronegative.

CDR3 sequence (DNA): TGTGCCAGCTGCCGGGAGAGATCCTACAATGAGCAGTTCTTC. Its translation: CASCRERSYNEQFF. The genes are TRBV28 and TRBJ2-1; perhaps TRBD2 as D (6 bases). The germline gives CDR1 MDHEN, CDR2 SYDVKM. The CDR3 has 14 residues. V dropped 8 bases and J dropped 1 base, with 12 bases sitting between them.

This clone was seen more than once but under ten times. This rearrangement joins TRBV5-6 to TRBJ1-1; 10 nucleotides match TRBD1. Germline V CDR1 and CDR2: SGHDT, YYEEEE. Trimming cost V 5 bases and J 11 bases; bases outside gene matches: 3. The length of the CDR3 is 11 residues. CDR3 sequence (DNA): TGTGCCAGCAGTAAGGGACAGGGGGCTTTCTTT. It codes for CASSKGQGAFF.

The chain is built from TRBV19 and TRBJ1-5; TRBD1 is a possible D gene (6 bases). V shed 6 bases and J shed 6 bases, with 15 bases lying between them. The germline gives CDR1 LNHDA, CDR2 SQIVND (reference sequence). The CDR3 is made up of 14 amino acids. CDR3 bases: TGTGCCAGTAGAGCCAGGGGCGAGGGTCAGCCCCAGCATTTT. Translated: CASRARGEGQPQHF.

V usage is TRBV2 and J usage is TRBJ1-3; D ambiguous. The length of the CDR3 is 16 residues. Germline loops: CDR1 SNHLY, CDR2 FYNNEI. V was pared by 4 bases and J by 3 bases, with 16 bases between. CDR3 DNA: TGTGCCAGCAGTGTAGGAGGGATGATAGGTGGAAACACCATATATTTT. It translates to CASSVGGMIGGNTIYF.

The chain employs TRBV7-9 and TRBJ2-7, with 9 bases aligning to TRBD2. Germline trimming cut 1 base from V and 6 bases from J; bases unmatched to any gene: 7. Germline CDR1 is SEHNR and CDR2 is FQNEAQ (reference sequence). The CDR3 spans 15 residues. CDR3 sequence: CASSLVSSGKVEQYF. The CDR3 bases are TGTGCCAGCAGCTTAGTATCTAGCGGGAAGGTCGAGCAGTACTTC.

This chain connects TRBV6-6 to TRBJ2-1; D not resolved. The CDR3 loop spans 14 amino acids. Germline assignment: CDR1 MNHNY and CDR2 SVGAGI (reference sequence). V was pared by 2 bases and J by 0 bases, with 5 bases between. CDR3 loop: CASSYQDSYNEQFF. The CDR3 DNA reads TGTGCCAGCAGTTACCAGGACTCCTACAATGAGCAGTTCTTC.

The chain links TRBV27 to TRBJ2-6; 7 bases align to TRBD1. Germline assignment: CDR1 MNHEY and CDR2 SMNVEV (reference sequence). The CDR3 spans 17 residues. V shed 7 bases, J shed 0 bases, and the junction held 9 bases outside the gene matches. The CDR3 DNA follows: TGTGCCAGCACCCGGACAGGATTTACCTCTGGGGCCAACGTCCTGACTTTC. It translates to CASTRTGFTSGANVLTF.

The V call is TRBV5-1, the J call TRBJ1-2; D possibly corresponds to TRBD1 (6 bases). Germline V gives CDR1 SGHRS, CDR2 YFSETQ. This CDR3 region has 14 residues. Trimming cost V 3 bases and J 5 bases, with 14 bases left between them. The CDR3 region has the DNA TGCGCCAGCAGCTCTACCGGGACAAATTATGGCTACACCTTC. The encoded protein is CASSSTGTNYGYTF.

This clone occurred once. This chain joins TRBV19 and TRBJ1-2; 7 bases map to TRBD1. The CDR3 contains 16 residues. Trimming took 8 bases from V and 1 from J; bases not matched to a gene: 13. Germline V lookup: CDR1 LNHDA, CDR2 SQIVND (reference sequence). The CDR3 bases are TGTGCCAGTCACTCAATAGGACAGGATTTTAACTATGGCTACACCTTC. Encoded protein: CASHSIGQDFNYGYTF.

This chain joins TRBV5-6 and TRBJ2-3, with no clear D. Trimming took 2 bases from V and 0 from J, leaving 4 bases between them. CDR3 length: 13 amino acids. Germline values: CDR1 SGHDT, CDR2 YYEEEE. Written as DNA, the CDR3 is TGTGCCAGCAGCTTTATTAGCACAGATACGCAGTATTTT. Protein sequence: CASSFISTDTQYF.

In this sample, this clone turned up a few times. The V call is TRBV28, the J call TRBJ1-3; D remains unclear. Trimming stripped 5 bases from V and 3 bases from J, with 5 bases between. CDR1 MDHEN and CDR2 SYDVKM come from the germline V gene. This CDR3 is built from 12 residues. Written as DNA, the CDR3 is TGTGCCAGCAGTATCTATGGAAACACCATATATTTT. It translates to CASSIYGNTIYF.